A selection of T cell receptor beta chains follows, all from one sample in a study of cytomegalovirus exposure and HLA in healthy donors. TCRdb's copy holds only in-frame clones and misses some; the assay was immunoSEQ multiplex PCR. In all, the sample yields about 59,000 clones. Source material: PBMCs. These receptors were collected from a man aged 25-45 years in good health and CMV-seropositive. Both conserved end residues are part of each CDR3. The order of the fields is D gene, V gene, J gene, CDR3 DNA, CDR3 protein. A D gene is named only where the DNA matches it firmly.

NA	TRBV5-1	TRBJ2-7	TGCGCCAGCAGCTTGGGACAGGCCTTCTACGAGCAGTACTTC	CASSLGQAFYEQYF
TRBD2	TRBV4-1	TRBJ2-5	TGCGCCAGCAGCCAAGGCCTGGGACTAGACCAAGAGACCCAGTACTTC	CASSQGLGLDQETQYF
NA	TRBV30	TRBJ1-3	TGTGCCTGGGACAACTCTGGAAACACCATATATTTT	CAWDNSGNTIYF
TRBD1	TRBV2	TRBJ2-3	TGTGCCAGCAGTGAAAGACAGGGATCTTCGGATACGCAGTATTTT	CASSERQGSSDTQYF
NA	TRBV6-1	TRBJ2-1	TGTGCCAGCAGTGAAAGCCAGGGGAACAATGAGCAGTTCTTC	CASSESQGNNEQFF
NA	TRBV11-3	TRBJ2-5	TGTGCCAGCAGTAATAAGGGGCAGGGAGAGACCCAGTACTTC	CASSNKGQGETQYF
TRBD2	TRBV29-1	TRBJ2-1	TGCAGCGCCCCAGGGCCGGGGGGCAATGAGCAGTTCTTC	CSAPGPGGNEQFF
NA	TRBV29-1	TRBJ2-3	TGCAGCGTTGTTCGACAGGCTGGGATAGCAGATACGCAGTATTTT	CSVVRQAGIADTQYF
NA	TRBV21-1	TRBJ1-1	TGTGCCAGCAGCAAAGGGCAGAACACTGAAGCTTTCTTT	CASSKGQNTEAFF
NA	TRBV6-1	TRBJ1-1	TGTGCCAGCAGTGACCCGGACTGGGTCACTGAAGCTTTCTTT	CASSDPDWVTEAFF
TRBD1	TRBV18	TRBJ2-7	TGTGCCAGCTCACCCCAGGGGGCGCAAGTCTACGAGCAGTACTTC	CASSPQGAQVYEQYF
NA	TRBV18	TRBJ1-6	TGTGCCAGCTCAGAAATGACGGGAAGCGGGTCACCCCTCCACTTT	CASSEMTGSGSPLHF
NA	TRBV6-1	TRBJ2-2	TGTGCCAGCAGTGAGCGAAACAGTATAGCCGGGGAGCTGTTTTTT	CASSERNSIAGELFF
NA	TRBV30	TRBJ1-6	TGTGCCAGTACCGGGACTTGGTCACCCCTCCACTTT	CASTGTWSPLHF
TRBD1	TRBV7-6	TRBJ1-1	TGTGCCAGCAGCTTAGAACCGACAGGGGGCGGGACTGAAGCTTTCTTT	CASSLEPTGGGTEAFF
TRBD1	TRBV6-5	TRBJ1-3	TGTGCCAGCAGTTCTGGGACAGCGTTCTCTGGAAACACCATATATTTT	CASSSGTAFSGNTIYF
NA	TRBV28	TRBJ2-7	TGTGCCAGCAATAGGGAGAGCGCCTACGAGCAGTACTTC	CASNRESAYEQYF
NA	TRBV7-6	TRBJ1-2	TGTGCCAGCAGCCCGGCTCAGGGTTATGGCTACACCTTC	CASSPAQGYGYTF
NA	TRBV19	TRBJ1-2	TGTGCCAGTACCTTCTCGGTCCGCTATGGCTACACCTTC	CASTFSVRYGYTF
TRBD2	TRBV19	TRBJ2-5	TGTGCCAGTAGTGGAAGCGGGGTGCTGGAGACCCAGTACTTC	CASSGSGVLETQYF
NA	TRBV14	TRBJ1-6	TGTGCCAGCAGCCTTAGTGATAATTCACCCCTCCACTTT	CASSLSDNSPLHF
NA	TRBV23-1	TRBJ1-5	TGCGCCAGCAGTCCGGGGAAAGTAAGGCAGCCCCAGCATTTT	CASSPGKVRQPQHF
NA	TRBV9	TRBJ2-7	TGTGCCAGCAGCTTAGATAGCGAGCAGTACTTC	CASSLDSEQYF
TRBD2	TRBV19	TRBJ2-2	TGTGCCAGTATTAGCGGGCCGAACACCGGGGAGCTGTTTTTT	CASISGPNTGELFF
TRBD2	TRBV30	TRBJ2-7	TGTGCCTGGGGGACTAGCGGAGGGGGGTACGAGCAGTACTTC	CAWGTSGGGYEQYF
TRBD2	TRBV6-5	TRBJ2-5	TGTGCCAGCAGGGGCCTAGCGGGGGGAGAGGAGACCCAGTACTTC	CASRGLAGGEETQYF
NA	TRBV6-1	TRBJ1-2	TGTGCCAGCAGTGAATCCGGGATTAACTATGGCTACACCTTC	CASSESGINYGYTF
NA	TRBV5-1	TRBJ1-5	TGCGCCAGCAGCTCGGGGGAGGGTCAGCCCCAGCATTTT	CASSSGEGQPQHF
NA	TRBV5-8	TRBJ2-2	TGTGCCAGCAGCTTGGGACAGTTCACCGGGGAGCTGTTTTTT	CASSLGQFTGELFF
NA	TRBV7-3	TRBJ1-1	TGTGCCAGCAGCTTAACCCCGGGATTGAACACTGAAGCTTTCTTT	CASSLTPGLNTEAFF
TRBD2	TRBV7-2	TRBJ2-1	TGTGCCAGCAGCTTGGGACTAGCGGGAGGGCCTTCCTACAATGAGCAGTTCTTC	CASSLGLAGGPSYNEQFF
TRBD1	TRBV5-1	TRBJ1-1	TGCGCCAGCAACCTACAGGGGGGGAACACTGAAGCTTTCTTT	CASNLQGGNTEAFF
TRBD1	TRBV2	TRBJ1-2	TGTGCCAGCAGTGAAAATACAGGGGTGGAAGAGGGTGGCTACACCTTC	CASSENTGVEEGGYTF
NA	TRBV4-2	TRBJ1-5	TGTGCCAGCAGCCAGGAGGGACGACAGCCCCAGCATTTT	CASSQEGRQPQHF
NA	TRBV6-1	TRBJ2-2	TGTGCCAGCAGTGACGTGGGGGGAAAGAACACCGGGGAGCTGTTTTTT	CASSDVGGKNTGELFF
NA	TRBV6-5	TRBJ1-2	TGTGCCAGCAGAACTCCAGGGTCAGCCTATGGCTACACCTTC	CASRTPGSAYGYTF
NA	TRBV7-8	TRBJ2-5	TGTGCCAGCAGACCGGACCAAGAGACCCAGTACTTC	CASRPDQETQYF
TRBD2	TRBV6-5	TRBJ2-7	TGTGCCAGCAGTGTATCGGGGGGATACGAGCAGTACTTC	CASSVSGGYEQYF
NA	TRBV6-6	TRBJ2-7	TGTGCCAGCAGTTACCTCTACGAGCAGTACTTC	CASSYLYEQYF
TRBD1	TRBV5-6	TRBJ2-7	TGTGCCAGCAGCTTGGGACAGGGGAGGTACGAGCAGTACTTC	CASSLGQGRYEQYF
NA	TRBV30	TRBJ2-7	TGTGCCTGGGCCGGGGGGCCCGAGCAGTACTTC	CAWAGGPEQYF
NA	TRBV6-6	TRBJ1-1	TGTGCCAGCAGTTACTCGAGACGGGAATTGAACACTGAAGCTTTCTTT	CASSYSRRELNTEAFF